This T cell receptor (beta chain) is from a study of cytomegalovirus exposure and HLA in healthy donors. Vbeta (60) and Jbeta (13) primers were used in the PCR. Profiled with immunoSEQ multiplex PCR; TCRdb holds only in-frame clones, not every one. Of 150,000 or so clones in the sample, roughly 80% were seen once. Donors were ostensibly healthy at sampling, although undocumented immune exposures were probable. This CDR3 is built from 15 residues. In germline, CDR1 is LNHNV, CDR2 YYDKDF (reference sequence). Trimming removed 4 bases from V and 0 bases from J, with 10 bases in between. Notes on this clone: Its antigen is unknown.

Study findings and constraints: Later analysis found that TCR beta chains associated with HLA were more clonally expanded than other, equally common chains. A later analysis showed TCR association rates differing by HLA locus, peaking at DRB1 and lowest at HLA-C.

The source of this sequence is a woman aged 40 to 50 in good health and CMV-seronegative. The sample consisted of PBMCs. The V call is TRBV15, the J call TRBJ1-3, with D hard to call. The CDR3 nucleotides read TGTGCCACCAGCAACCAAATCAGCTCTGGAAACACCATATATTTT. Protein: CATSNQISSGNTIYF. Drawing the rest from reference TRBV15 and TRBJ1-3, the complete variable domain is DAMVIQNPRYQVTQFGKPVTLSCSQTLNHNVMYWYQQKSSQAPKLLFHYYDKDFNNEADTPDNFQSRRPNTSFCFLDIRSPGLGDTAMYLCATSNQISSGNTIYFGEGSWLTVV.